This entry concerns a single TCR beta chain. This clone turned up a few times. Its antigen specificity is not known. It has no much larger one-base neighbor in the sample; base qualities were not kept. For this chain, trimming is 5 bases at the V end and 4 bases at the J end, and the number of junction bases without a gene match is 10. From the cysteine through the phenylalanine, the CDR3 covers 16 amino acids. The retained sequence is limited to the CDR3, 48 bases, with the frame set at the first base. The germline V gene provides CDR1 SGHTA and CDR2 FQGTGA. The library was prepared using PCR. TCRdb names Illumina HiSeq 4000 as the instrument used. The TCR beta-chain CDR3 region of each patient was profiled by high-throughput sequencing. Processing in the source paper ran as follows. The researchers built a classifier to tell apart papillary thyroid cancer patients with distant metastasis, based on CDR3 differences among clinicopathological groups. To measure repertoire diversity the researchers used the Shannon index, while the Morisita-Horn index served to gauge how similar the tumor and blood repertoires were. The public reads were quality trimmed at Q25 with fastp and then assembled into clones with MiXCR by TCRdb, keeping productive beta chains. TCRdb's processing, not the authors', yielded these V and J calls. The sample records 15,000 to 20,000 clones, 15% to 18% of which are singletons. Clones ranked in the top ten supply roughly 17% of the sample.

No patient had received any treatment before thyroid surgery. Using T-cell receptor beta sequencing, the study looked back at clinical samples from patients collected from about 2012 to 2018. This entry belongs to a study of metastatic and nonmetastatic thyroid tumors (dated by TCRdb to about 2020). For the study in its entirety: The researchers compared repertoires between peripheral blood samples and tumor or nodule tissue samples from patients with malignant or benign thyroid disease.

Overall study outcomes, separate from this receptor: TCR beta diversity was reported as significantly higher in malignant tumors than in benign nodules, in both blood and tumor samples.

This receptor was obtained from a female donor with papillary thyroid cancer or a benign thyroid nodule (not recorded which). Some clones in this sample may be carry-over from other donors' samples. What was sequenced was blood. This chain is built from TRBV7-3 and TRBJ2-3; TRBD2 fits 9 bases in the junction. The CDR3 here reads CASSLRLAGGADTQYF. At the DNA level, the sequence is TGTGCCAGCAGCCTAAGGTTGGCGGGAGGGGCAGATACGCAGTATTTT.